A selection of T cell receptor beta chains follows, all from one sample in a study of PD-L1 blockade in urothelial cancer. The method was immunoSEQ multiplex PCR; TCRdb's version includes in-frame clones alone and lacks a portion of them. The sample carries about 130,000 clones, about 82% recorded once. The starting material was PBMCs, obtained around atezolizumab (anti-PD-L1) treatment. These receptors were collected from a man aged 50-60 years with urothelial cancer. The CDR3 runs from the conserved cysteine through the conserved F or W. The D gene is left open where the match is weak. Rows may omit the clone size; those that give it use once, few, many or a size class.

J | D | V | size | length | DNA | CDR3
TRBJ1-4 | NA | TRBV18 | NA | 13 | TGTGCCAGCTCACCAGGCCTTAATGAAAAACTGTTTTTT | CASSPGLNEKLFF
TRBJ2-7 | NA | TRBV5-4 | few | 14 | TGTGCCAGCAGCTTCCGGGGACATGCCTACGAGCAGTACTTC | CASSFRGHAYEQYF
TRBJ1-4 | NA | TRBV7-2 | NA | 15 | TGTGCCAGCAGCTTAGAGATTCAGGGGACTGAAAAACTGTTTTTT | CASSLEIQGTEKLFF
TRBJ2-4 | NA | TRBV7-2 | NA | 15 | TGTGCCAGCAGCTTAGAGCGGAGAGCCAAAAACATTCAGTACTTC | CASSLERRAKNIQYF
TRBJ2-1 | TRBD1 | TRBV4-2 | NA | 13 | TGTGCCAGCAGCCAAGATAGGACAGGGGGCCTGTTCTTC | CASSQDRTGGLFF
TRBJ2-3 | TRBD1 | TRBV28 | NA | 15 | TGTGCCAGCCACCCAGGGGGCAGGGTGAGAGATACGCAGTATTTT | CASHPGGRVRDTQYF
TRBJ1-5 | NA | TRBV30 | NA | 16 | TGTGCCTGGAGTCCGGCCGTGTCCCTAAGAGGTCAGCCCCAGCATTTT | CAWSPAVSLRGQPQHF
TRBJ2-5 | NA | TRBV2 | NA | 14 | TGTGCCAGCAGTACCCGGACTATCCAAGAGACCCAGTACTTC | CASSTRTIQETQYF
TRBJ1-5 | NA | TRBV21-1 | few | 16 | TGTGCCAGCAGCAAAGACCGGGTGTTCAGCAATCAGCCCCAGCATTTT | CASSKDRVFSNQPQHF
TRBJ2-1 | TRBD2 | TRBV2 | NA | 15 | TGTGCCAGCAATCAACTAGCGGGAGTCAGGAATGAGCAGTTCTTC | CASNQLAGVRNEQFF
TRBJ2-2 | NA | TRBV13 | NA | 13 | TGTGCCAGCAGCCCAGGATTTGCCGGGGAGCTGTTTTTT | CASSPGFAGELFF
TRBJ1-3 | TRBD1 | TRBV5-1 | many | 13 | TGCGCCAGCAGCCTGCGACAGGGGGACACCATATATTTT | CASSLRQGDTIYF
TRBJ1-4 | NA | TRBV19 | NA | 13 | TGTGCCAGTAGTATTTCCGTGTTTGAAAAACTGTTTTTT | CASSISVFEKLFF
TRBJ2-2 | TRBD1 | TRBV9 | NA | 15 | TGTGCCAGCAGCGTAGGGGACAGGGGGCATGAGGAGCTGTTTTTT | CASSVGDRGHEELFF
TRBJ2-7 | TRBD1 | TRBV28 | NA | 15 | TGTGCCAGCAGACCAGGGACAGGAACCTCCTACGAGCAGTACTTC | CASRPGTGTSYEQYF
TRBJ2-1 | TRBD1 | TRBV27 | once | 15 | TGTGCCAGCAGTTTGGGACAGTCTCCTAACAATGAGCAGTTCTTC | CASSLGQSPNNEQFF
TRBJ2-3 | NA | TRBV11-2 | once | 16 | TGTGCCAGCAGCTTAGATCCTCCAGGGTTAACAGATACGCAGTATTTT | CASSLDPPGLTDTQYF